This T cell receptor (beta chain) is drawn from a study of T cells expressing NK-cell markers. Study context: In sorted CD3+CD56+NKG2C+, CD3+CD56+NKG2C- and CD3+CD56-NKG2C+ T cells, TCR beta repertoires were obtained. There were seven HCMV-seropositive donors and one seronegative donor among the eight sequenced. Study-level results: In several donors, dominant clonotypes made up 28.3-60.1% of CD3+CD56-NKG2C+ cells. Roughly 1.0-7.0% of CD8+ T cells in several donors belonged to dominant NKG2C+ clonotypes.

There are 14 residues in the CDR3. CDR1 and CDR2 from the germline V gene are SGHNT and YYREEE (reference sequence). TCRdb reprocessed the 5' RACE reads and stores each CDR3 protein as one record, lacking DNA. The repertoire table contains fewer than 550,000 distinct CDR3 sequences. About this clonotype: What it recognizes is unknown.

The sample consisted of blood T cells: a sorted CD56 or NKG2C T cell subset, CD4+ or CD8+ T cells, or bulk PBMC T cells (not recorded which). The source is a woman between 50 and 59 years old in good health. The chain uses TRBV5-4 and TRBJ1-2. The CDR3 sequence is CASSSPLMDYGYTF.